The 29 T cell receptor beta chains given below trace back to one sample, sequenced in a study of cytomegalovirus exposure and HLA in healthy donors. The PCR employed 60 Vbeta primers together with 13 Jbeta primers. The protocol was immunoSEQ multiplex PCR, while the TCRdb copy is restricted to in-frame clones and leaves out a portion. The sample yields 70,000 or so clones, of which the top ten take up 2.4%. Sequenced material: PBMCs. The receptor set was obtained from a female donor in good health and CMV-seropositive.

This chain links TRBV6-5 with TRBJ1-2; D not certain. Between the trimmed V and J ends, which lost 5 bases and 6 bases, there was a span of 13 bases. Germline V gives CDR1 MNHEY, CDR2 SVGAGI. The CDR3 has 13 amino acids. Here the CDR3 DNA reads TGTGCCAGCAGTGCTTCGATGGGCAATGGCTACACCTTC. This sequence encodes CASSASMGNGYTF.

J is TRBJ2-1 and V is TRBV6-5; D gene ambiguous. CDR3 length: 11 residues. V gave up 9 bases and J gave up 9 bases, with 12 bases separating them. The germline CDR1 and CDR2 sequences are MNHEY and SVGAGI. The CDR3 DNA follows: TGTGCCAGAAGACAAGTCGCTGAGCAGTTCTTC. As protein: CARRQVAEQFF.

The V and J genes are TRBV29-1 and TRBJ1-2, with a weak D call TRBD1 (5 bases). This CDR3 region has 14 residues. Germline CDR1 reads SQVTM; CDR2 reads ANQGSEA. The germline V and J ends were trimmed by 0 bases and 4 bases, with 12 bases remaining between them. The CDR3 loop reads CSVEEIGAGYGYTF. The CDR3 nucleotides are TGCAGCGTTGAAGAGATAGGGGCCGGCTATGGCTACACCTTC.

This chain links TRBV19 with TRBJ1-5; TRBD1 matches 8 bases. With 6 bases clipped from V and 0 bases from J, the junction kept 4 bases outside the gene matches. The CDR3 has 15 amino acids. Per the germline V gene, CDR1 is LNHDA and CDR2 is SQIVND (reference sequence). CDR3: CASRQGDYSNQPQHF. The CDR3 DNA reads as TGTGCCAGTAGACAGGGGGACTATAGCAATCAGCCCCAGCATTTT.

CDR3 bases: TGTGCCAGCAGTTTATGGGGAGGTGTAGAGACCCAGTACTTC. It translates to CASSLWGGVETQYF. The J gene is TRBJ2-5, the V gene TRBV27; D might be TRBD2 (6 bases). The CDR3 extends over 14 amino acids. Per the germline V gene, CDR1 is MNHEY and CDR2 is SMNVEV (reference sequence). Trimming shortened V by 1 base and J by 4 bases, and 10 bases separated the two germline ends.

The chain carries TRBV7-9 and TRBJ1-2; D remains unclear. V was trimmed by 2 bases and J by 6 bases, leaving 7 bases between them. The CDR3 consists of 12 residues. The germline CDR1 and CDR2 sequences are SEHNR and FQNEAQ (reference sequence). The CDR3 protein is CASSLNSDGYTF. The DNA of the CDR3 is TGTGCCAGCAGCTTAAACTCTGATGGCTACACCTTC. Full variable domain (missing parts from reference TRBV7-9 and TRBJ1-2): DTGVSQNPRHKITKRGQNVTFRCDPISEHNRLYWYRQTLGQGPEFLTYFQNEAQLEKSRLLSDRFSAERPKGSFSTLEIQRTEQGDSAMYLCASSLNSDGYTFGSGTRLTVV.

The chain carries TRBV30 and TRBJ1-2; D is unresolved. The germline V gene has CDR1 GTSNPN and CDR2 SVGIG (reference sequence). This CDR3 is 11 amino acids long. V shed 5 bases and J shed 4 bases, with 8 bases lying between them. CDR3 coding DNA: TGTGCCTGGGCCCGGGTCTATGGCTACACCTTC. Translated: CAWARVYGYTF.

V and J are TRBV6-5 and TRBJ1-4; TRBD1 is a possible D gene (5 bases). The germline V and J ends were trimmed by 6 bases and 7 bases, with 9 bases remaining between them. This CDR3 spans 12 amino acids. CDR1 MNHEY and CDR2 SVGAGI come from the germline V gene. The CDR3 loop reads CASRGPGEKLFF. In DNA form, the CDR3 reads TGTGCCAGCAGGGGGCCTGGTGAAAAACTGTTTTTT.

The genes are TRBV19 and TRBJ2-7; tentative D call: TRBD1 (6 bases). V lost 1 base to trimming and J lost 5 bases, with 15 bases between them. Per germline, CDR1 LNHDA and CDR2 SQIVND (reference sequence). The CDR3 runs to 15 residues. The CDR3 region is CASSIGYREFDEQYF. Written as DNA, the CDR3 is TGTGCCAGTAGTATAGGGTACAGGGAGTTCGACGAGCAGTACTTC. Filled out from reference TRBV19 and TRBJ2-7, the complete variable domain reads DGGITQSPKYLFRKEGQNVTLSCEQNLNHDAMYWYRQDPGQGLRLIYYSQIVNDFQKGDIAEGYSVSREKKESFPLTVTSAQKNPTAFYLCASSIGYREFDEQYFGPGTRLTVT.

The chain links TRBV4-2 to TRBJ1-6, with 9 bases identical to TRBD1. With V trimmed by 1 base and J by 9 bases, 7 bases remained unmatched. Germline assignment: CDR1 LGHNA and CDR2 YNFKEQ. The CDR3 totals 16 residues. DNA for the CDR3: TGTGCCAGCAGCCAAGGGCCGACAGGGGGGATTTCACCCCTCCACTTT. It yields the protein CASSQGPTGGISPLHF.

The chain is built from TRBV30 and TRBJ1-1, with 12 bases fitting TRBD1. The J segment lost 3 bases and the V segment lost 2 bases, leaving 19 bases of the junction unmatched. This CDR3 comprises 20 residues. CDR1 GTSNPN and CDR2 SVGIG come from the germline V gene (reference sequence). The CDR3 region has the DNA TGTGCCTGGAGTAGAGCAATCGTGGGACAGGGGGCGCTACGTCACACTGAAGCTTTCTTT. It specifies CAWSRAIVGQGALRHTEAFF.

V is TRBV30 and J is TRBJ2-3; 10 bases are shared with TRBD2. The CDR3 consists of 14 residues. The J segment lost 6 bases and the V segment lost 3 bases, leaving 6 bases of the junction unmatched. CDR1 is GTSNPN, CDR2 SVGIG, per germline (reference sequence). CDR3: CAWSLGSGGDTQYF. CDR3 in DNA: TGTGCCTGGAGCTTGGGTAGCGGGGGGGATACGCAGTATTTT. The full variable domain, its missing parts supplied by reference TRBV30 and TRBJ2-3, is SQTIHQWPATLVQPVGSPLSLECTVEGTSNPNLYWYRQAAGRGLQLLFYSVGIGQISSEVPQNLSASRPQDRQFILSSKKLLLSDSGFYLCAWSLGSGGDTQYFGPGTRLTVL.

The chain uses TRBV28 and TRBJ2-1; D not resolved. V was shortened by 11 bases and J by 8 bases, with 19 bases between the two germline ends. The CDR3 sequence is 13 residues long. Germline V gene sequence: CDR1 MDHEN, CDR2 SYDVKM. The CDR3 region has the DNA TGTGCCTCCCGCGTGAGGCTCTCCCATGAGCAGTTCTTC. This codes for CASRVRLSHEQFF. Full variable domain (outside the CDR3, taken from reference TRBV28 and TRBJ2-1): DVKVTQSSRYLVKRTGEKVFLECVQDMDHENMFWYRQDPGLGLRLIYFSYDVKMKEKGDIPEGYSVSREKKERFSLILESASTNQTSMYLCASRVRLSHEQFFGPGTRLTVL.

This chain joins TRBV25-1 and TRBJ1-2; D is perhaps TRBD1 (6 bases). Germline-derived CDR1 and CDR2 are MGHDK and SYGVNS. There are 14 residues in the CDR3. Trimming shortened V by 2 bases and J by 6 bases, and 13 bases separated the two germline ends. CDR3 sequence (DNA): TGTGCCAGCAGTGAACAGGGGTTGTCGGATGGCTACACCTTC. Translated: CASSEQGLSDGYTF.

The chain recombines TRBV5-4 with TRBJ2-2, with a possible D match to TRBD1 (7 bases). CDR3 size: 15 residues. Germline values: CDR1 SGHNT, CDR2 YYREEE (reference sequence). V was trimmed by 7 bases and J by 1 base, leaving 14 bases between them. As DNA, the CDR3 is TGTGCCAGCGGGATCAGGGGGGTGAACACCGGGGAGCTGTTTTTT. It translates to CASGIRGVNTGELFF.

The CDR3 coding sequence is TGTGCCAGCAGTTCGACAGTAAATCAGCCCCAGCATTTT. This codes for CASSSTVNQPQHF. The chain is built from TRBV27 and TRBJ1-5; weak D call: TRBD1 (5 bases). Per the germline V gene, CDR1 is MNHEY and CDR2 is SMNVEV (reference sequence). The CDR3 covers 13 residues. Trimming removed 4 bases at V and 4 bases at J, with 8 bases between.

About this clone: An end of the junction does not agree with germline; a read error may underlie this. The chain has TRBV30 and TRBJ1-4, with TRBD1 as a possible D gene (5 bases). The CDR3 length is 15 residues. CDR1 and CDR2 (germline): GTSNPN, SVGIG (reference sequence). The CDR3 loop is CAGSVAQGLKEKLFF. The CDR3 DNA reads TGTGCCGGGAGTGTAGCGCAGGGCCTTAAGGAAAAACTGTTTTTT.

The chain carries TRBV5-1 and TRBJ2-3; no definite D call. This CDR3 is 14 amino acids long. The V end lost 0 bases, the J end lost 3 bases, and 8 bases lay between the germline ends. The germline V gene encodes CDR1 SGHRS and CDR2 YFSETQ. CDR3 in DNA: TGCGCCAGCAGCTTGGGTTCCTTTACAGATACGCAGTATTTT. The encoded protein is CASSLGSFTDTQYF.

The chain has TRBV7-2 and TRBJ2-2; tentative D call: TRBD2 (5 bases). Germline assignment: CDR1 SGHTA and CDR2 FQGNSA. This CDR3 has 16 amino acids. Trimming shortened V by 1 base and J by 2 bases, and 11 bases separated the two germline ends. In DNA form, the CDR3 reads TGTGCCAGCAGCTTAGTCTCCGGGATCAACACCGGGGAGCTGTTTTTT. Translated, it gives CASSLVSGINTGELFF.

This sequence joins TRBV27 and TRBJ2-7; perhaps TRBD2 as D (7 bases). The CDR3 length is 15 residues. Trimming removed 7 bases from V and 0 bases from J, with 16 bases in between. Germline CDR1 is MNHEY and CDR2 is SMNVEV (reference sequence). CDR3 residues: CASTARGGISYEQYF. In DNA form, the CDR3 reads TGTGCCAGCACCGCAAGGGGGGGTATCTCCTACGAGCAGTACTTC.

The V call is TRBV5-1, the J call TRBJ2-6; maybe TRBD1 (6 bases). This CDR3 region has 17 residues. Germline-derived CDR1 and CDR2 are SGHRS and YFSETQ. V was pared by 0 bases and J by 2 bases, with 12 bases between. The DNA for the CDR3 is TGCGCCAGCAGCTTGGCCATAAACAGGGCTGGGGCCAACGTCCTGACTTTC. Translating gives CASSLAINRAGANVLTF.

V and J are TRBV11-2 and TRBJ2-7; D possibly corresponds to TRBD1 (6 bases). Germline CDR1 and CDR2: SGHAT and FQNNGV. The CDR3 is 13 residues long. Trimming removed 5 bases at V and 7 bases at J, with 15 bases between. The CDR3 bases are TGTGCCAGCAGCCCTGACAGGCGTAGGGAGCAGTACTTC. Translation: CASSPDRRREQYF.

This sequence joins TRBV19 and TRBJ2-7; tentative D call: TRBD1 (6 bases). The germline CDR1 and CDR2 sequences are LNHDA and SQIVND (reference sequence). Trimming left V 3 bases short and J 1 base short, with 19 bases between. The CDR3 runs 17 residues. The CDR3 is CASSISVSGQYSYEQYF. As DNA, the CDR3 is TGTGCCAGTAGTATTTCAGTCTCCGGACAGTATTCCTACGAGCAGTACTTC.

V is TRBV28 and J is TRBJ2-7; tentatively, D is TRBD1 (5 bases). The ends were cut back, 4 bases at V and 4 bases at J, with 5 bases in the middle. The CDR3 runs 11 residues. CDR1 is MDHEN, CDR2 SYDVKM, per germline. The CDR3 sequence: CASSSGYEQYF. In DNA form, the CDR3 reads TGTGCCAGCAGTTCAGGGTACGAGCAGTACTTC.

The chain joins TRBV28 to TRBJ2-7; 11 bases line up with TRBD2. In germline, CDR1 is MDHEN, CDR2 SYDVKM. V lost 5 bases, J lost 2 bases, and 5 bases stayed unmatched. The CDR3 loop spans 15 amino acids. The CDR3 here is CASSPGTSGAYEQYF. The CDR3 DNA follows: TGTGCCAGCAGTCCCGGGACTAGCGGAGCCTACGAGCAGTACTTC.

The CDR3 spells CASSVQFTGELFF. The CDR3 nucleotides read TGTGCCAGCAGCGTACAATTTACCGGGGAGCTGTTTTTT. V and J are TRBV7-3 and TRBJ2-2; D unresolved. Germline CDR1 SGHTA, CDR2 FQGTGA. Trimming removed 5 bases at V and 5 bases at J, with 9 bases between. This CDR3 has 13 amino acids. Filled out from reference TRBV7-3 and TRBJ2-2, the complete variable domain reads GAGVSQTPSNKVTEKGKYVELRCDPISGHTALYWYRQSLGQGPEFLIYFQGTGAADDSGLPNDRFFAVRPEGSVSTLKIQRTERGDSAVYLCASSVQFTGELFFGEGSRLTVL.

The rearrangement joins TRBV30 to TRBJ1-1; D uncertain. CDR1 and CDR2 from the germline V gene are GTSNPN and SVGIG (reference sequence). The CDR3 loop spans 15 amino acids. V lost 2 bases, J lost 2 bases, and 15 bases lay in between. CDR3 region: CAWSLNSEINTEAFF. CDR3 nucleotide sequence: TGTGCCTGGAGTTTGAACAGTGAAATTAACACTGAAGCTTTCTTT.

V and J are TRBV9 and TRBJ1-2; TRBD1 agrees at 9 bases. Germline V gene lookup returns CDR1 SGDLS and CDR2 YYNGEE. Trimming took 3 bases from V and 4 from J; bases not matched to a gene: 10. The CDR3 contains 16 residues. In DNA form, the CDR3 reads TGTGCCAGCAGCGCCGCCGGGACAGGGAGTATCTATGGCTACACCTTC. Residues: CASSAAGTGSIYGYTF.

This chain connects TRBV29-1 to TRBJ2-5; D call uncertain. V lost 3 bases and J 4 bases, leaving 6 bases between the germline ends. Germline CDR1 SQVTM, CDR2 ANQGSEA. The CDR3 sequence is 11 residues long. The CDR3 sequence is CSVEALETQYF. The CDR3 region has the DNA TGCAGCGTTGAGGCCCTAGAGACCCAGTACTTC.